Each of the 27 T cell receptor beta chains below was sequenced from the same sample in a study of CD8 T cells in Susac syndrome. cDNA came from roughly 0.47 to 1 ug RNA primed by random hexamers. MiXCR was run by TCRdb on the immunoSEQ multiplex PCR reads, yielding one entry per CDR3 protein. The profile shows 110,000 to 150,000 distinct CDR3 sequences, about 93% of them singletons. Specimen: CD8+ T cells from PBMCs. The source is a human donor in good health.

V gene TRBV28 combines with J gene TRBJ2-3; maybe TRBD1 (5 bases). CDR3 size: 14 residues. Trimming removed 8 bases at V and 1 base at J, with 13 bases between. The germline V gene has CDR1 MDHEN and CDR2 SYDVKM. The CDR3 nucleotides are TGTGCCAGCTTCCAGGGTTGGGGCACAGATACGCAGTATTTT. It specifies CASFQGWGTDTQYF.

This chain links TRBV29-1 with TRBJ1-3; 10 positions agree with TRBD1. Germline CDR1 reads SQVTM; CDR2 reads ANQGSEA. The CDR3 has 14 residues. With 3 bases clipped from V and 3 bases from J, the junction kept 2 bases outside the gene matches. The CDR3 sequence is CSVETGGYGNTIYF. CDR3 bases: TGCAGCGTTGAGACAGGGGGCTATGGAAACACCATATATTTT.

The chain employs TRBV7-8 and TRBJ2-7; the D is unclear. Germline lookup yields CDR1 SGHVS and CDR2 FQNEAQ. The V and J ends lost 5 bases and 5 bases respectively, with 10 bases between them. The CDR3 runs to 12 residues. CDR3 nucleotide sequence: TGTGCCAGCAGCCCCGATCCCGACGAGCAGTACTTC. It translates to CASSPDPDEQYF.

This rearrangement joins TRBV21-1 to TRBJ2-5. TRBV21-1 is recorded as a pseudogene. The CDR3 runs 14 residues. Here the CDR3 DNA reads TGTGCCAGCAGCAAATCGGTGCGGCTAAAGACCCAGTACTTC. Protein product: CASSKSVRLKTQYF.

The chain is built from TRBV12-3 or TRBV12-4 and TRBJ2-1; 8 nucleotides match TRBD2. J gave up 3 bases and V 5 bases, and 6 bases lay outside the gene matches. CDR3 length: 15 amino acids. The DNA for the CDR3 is TGTGCCAGCAGTGAGAGCGGGAGCCTCTACAATGAGCAGTTCTTC. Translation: CASSESGSLYNEQFF.

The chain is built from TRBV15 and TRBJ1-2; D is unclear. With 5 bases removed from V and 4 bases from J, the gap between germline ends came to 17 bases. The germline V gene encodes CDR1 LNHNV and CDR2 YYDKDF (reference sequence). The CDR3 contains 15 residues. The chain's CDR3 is CATSPRRADGYGYTF. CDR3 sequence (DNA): TGTGCCACCAGCCCCCGTCGGGCAGACGGCTATGGCTACACCTTC.

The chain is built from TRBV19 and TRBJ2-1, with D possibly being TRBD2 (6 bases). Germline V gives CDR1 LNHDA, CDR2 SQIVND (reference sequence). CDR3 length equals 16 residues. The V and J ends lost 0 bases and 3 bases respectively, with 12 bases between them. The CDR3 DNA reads TGTGCCAGTAGTATAGACGGGACTCTTCTCTACAATGAGCAGTTCTTC. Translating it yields CASSIDGTLLYNEQFF.

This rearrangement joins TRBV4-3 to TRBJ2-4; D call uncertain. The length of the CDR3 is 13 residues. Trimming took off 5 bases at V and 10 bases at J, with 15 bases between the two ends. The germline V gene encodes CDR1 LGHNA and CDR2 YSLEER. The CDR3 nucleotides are TGCGCCAGCAGCTTATCGAGGAATAGTATTCAGTACTTC. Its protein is CASSLSRNSIQYF.

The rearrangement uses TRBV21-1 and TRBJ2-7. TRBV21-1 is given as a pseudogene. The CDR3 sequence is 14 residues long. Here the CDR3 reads CASSKGLPVDEQYF. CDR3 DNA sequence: TGTGCCAGCAGCAAAGGGCTGCCGGTGGACGAGCAGTACTTC.

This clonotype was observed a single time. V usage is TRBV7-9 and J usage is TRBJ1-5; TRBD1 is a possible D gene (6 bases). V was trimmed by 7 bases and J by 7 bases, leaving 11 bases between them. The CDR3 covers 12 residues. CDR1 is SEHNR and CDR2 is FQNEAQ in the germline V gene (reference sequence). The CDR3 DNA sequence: TGTGCCAGCACCCAAGACAGGCAGCCCCAGCATTTT. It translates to CASTQDRQPQHF.

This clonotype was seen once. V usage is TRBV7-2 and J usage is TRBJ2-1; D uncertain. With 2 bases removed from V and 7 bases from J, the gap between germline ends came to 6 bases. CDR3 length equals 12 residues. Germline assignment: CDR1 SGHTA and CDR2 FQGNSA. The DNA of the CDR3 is TGTGCCAGCAGCTTAATGGGAAATGAGCAGTTCTTC. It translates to CASSLMGNEQFF.

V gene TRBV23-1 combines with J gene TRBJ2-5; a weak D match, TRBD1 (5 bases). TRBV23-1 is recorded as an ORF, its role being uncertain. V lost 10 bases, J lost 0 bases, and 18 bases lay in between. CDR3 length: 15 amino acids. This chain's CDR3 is CAIPTDTKYQETQYF. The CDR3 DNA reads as TGCGCCATACCAACGGACACCAAGTACCAAGAGACCCAGTACTTC.

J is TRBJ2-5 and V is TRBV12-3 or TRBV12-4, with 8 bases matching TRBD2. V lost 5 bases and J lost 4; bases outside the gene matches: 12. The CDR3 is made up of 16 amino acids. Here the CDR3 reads CASSAPGLVVLETQYF. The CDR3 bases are TGTGCCAGCAGTGCTCCGGGACTAGTGGTTTTAGAGACCCAGTACTTC.

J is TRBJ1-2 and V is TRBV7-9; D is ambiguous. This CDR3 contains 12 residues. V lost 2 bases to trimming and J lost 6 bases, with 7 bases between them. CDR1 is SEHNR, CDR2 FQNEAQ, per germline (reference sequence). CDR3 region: CASSLFKNGYTF. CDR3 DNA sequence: TGTGCCAGCAGCTTATTTAAGAATGGCTACACCTTC. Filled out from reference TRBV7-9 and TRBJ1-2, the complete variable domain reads DTGVSQNPRHKITKRGQNVTFRCDPISEHNRLYWYRQTLGQGPEFLTYFQNEAQLEKSRLLSDRFSAERPKGSFSTLEIQRTEQGDSAMYLCASSLFKNGYTFGSGTRLTVV.

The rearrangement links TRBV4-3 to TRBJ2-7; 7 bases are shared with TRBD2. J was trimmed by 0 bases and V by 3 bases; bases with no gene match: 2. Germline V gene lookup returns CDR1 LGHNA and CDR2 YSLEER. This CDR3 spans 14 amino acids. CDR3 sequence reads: CASSQGGNSYEQYF. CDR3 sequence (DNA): TGCGCCAGCAGCCAGGGAGGGAACTCCTACGAGCAGTACTTC.

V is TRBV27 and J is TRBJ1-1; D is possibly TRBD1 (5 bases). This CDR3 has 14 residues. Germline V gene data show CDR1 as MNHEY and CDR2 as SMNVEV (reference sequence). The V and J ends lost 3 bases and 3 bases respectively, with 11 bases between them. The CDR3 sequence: CASSFGGADTEAFF. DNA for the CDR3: TGTGCCAGCAGTTTCGGAGGGGCAGACACTGAAGCTTTCTTT.

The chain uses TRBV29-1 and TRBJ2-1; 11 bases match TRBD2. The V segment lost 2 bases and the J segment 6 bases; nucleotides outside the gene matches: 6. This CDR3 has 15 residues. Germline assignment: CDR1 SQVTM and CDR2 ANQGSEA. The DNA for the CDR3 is TGCAGCGTTGAACCTAGCGGGAGGTTGTCCAATGAGCAGTTCTTC. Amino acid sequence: CSVEPSGRLSNEQFF.

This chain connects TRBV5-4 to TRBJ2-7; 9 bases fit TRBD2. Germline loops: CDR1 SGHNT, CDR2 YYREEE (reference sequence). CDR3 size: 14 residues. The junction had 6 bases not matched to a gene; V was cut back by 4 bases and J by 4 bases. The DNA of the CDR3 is TGTGCCAGCAGCGCAATAGCGGGAGAATACGAGCAGTACTTC. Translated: CASSAIAGEYEQYF.

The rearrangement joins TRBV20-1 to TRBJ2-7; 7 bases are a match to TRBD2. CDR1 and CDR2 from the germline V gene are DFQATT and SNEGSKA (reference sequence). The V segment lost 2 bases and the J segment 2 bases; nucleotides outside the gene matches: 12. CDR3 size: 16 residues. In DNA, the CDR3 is TGCAGTGCTAGAAACTATCTGTCTAGCGGAGCCTACGAGCAGTACTTC. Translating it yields CSARNYLSSGAYEQYF.

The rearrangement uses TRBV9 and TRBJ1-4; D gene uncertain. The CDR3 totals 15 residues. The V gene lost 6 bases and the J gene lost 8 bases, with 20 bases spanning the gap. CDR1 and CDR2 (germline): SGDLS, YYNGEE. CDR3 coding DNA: TGTGCCAGCACACCCTTGGACCTTCCCGACGAAAAACTGTTTTTT. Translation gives CASTPLDLPDEKLFF.

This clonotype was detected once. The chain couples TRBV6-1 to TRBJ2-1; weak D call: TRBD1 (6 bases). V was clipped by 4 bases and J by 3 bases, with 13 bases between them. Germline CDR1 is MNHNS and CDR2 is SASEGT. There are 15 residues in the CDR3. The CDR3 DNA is TGTGCCAGCAGTGTGGACAGCGGCTTCTACAATGAGCAGTTCTTC. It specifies CASSVDSGFYNEQFF.

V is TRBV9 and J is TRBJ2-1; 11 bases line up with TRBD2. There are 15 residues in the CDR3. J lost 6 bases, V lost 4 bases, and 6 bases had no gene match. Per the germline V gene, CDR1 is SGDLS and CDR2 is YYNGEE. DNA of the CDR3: TGTGCCAGCAGCCCCACTAGCGGGGGTGGCAATGAGCAGTTCTTC. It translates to CASSPTSGGGNEQFF. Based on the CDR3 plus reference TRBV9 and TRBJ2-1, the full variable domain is DSGVTQTPKHLITATGQRVTLRCSPRSGDLSVYWYQQSLDQGLQFLIQYYNGEERAKGNILERFSAQQFPDLHSELNLSSLELGDSALYFCASSPTSGGGNEQFFGPGTRLTVL.

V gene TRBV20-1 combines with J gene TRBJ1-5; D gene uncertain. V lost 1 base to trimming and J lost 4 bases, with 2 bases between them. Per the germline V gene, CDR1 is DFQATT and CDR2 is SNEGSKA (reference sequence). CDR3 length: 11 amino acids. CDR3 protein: CSARANQPQHF. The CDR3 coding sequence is TGCAGTGCTAGAGCAAATCAGCCCCAGCATTTT.

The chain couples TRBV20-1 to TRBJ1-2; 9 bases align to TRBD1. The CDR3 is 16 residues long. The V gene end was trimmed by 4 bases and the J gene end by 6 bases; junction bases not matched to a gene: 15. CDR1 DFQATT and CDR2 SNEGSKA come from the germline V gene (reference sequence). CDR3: CSANDLLTTGGNGYTF. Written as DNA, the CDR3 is TGCAGTGCTAACGACCTTTTGACAACAGGGGGCAATGGCTACACCTTC.

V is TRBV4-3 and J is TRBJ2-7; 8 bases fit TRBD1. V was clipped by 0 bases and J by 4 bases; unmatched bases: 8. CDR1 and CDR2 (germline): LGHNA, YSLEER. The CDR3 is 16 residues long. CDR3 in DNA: TGCGCCAGCAGCCAAGATGTTGGGACAGGAAGATACGAGCAGTACTTC. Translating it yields CASSQDVGTGRYEQYF.

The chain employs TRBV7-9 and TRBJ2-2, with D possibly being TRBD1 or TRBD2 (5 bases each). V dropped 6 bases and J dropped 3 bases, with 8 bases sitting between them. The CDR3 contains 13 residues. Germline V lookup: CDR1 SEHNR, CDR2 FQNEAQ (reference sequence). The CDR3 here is CASSGGYTGELFF. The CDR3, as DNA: TGTGCCAGCAGTGGGGGTTACACCGGGGAGCTGTTTTTT.

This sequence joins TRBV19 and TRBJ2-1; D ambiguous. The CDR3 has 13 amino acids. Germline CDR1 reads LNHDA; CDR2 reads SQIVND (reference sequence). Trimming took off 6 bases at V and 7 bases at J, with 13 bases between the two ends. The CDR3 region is CASRDSLVNEQFF. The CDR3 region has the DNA TGTGCCAGTAGGGATAGTCTGGTGAATGAGCAGTTCTTC. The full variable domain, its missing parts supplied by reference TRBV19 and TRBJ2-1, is DGGITQSPKYLFRKEGQNVTLSCEQNLNHDAMYWYRQDPGQGLRLIYYSQIVNDFQKGDIAEGYSVSREKKESFPLTVTSAQKNPTAFYLCASRDSLVNEQFFGPGTRLTVL.